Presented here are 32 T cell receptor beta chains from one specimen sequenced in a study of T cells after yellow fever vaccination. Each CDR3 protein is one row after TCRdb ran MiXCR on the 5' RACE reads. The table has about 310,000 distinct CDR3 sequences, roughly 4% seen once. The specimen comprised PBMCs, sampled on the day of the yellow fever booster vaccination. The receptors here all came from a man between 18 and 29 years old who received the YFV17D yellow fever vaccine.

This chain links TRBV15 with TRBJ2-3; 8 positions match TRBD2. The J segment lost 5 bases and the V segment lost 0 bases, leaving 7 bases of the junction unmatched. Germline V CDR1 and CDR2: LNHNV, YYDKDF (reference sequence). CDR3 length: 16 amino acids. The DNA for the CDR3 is TGTGCCACCAGCAGAGATCGGGGGGGCGGTTTAGATACGCAGTATTTT. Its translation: CATSRDRGGGLDTQYF.

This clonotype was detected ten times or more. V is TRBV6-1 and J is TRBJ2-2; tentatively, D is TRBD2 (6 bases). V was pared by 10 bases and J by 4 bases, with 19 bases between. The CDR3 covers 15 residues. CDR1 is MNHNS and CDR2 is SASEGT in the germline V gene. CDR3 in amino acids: CATRRGPGGTGELFF. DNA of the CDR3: TGTGCCACCCGAAGAGGGCCCGGGGGCACCGGGGAGCTGTTTTTT.

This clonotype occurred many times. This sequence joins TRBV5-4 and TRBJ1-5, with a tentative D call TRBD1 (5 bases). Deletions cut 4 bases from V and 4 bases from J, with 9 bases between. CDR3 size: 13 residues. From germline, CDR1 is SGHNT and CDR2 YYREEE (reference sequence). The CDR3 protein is CASSVGPNQPQHF. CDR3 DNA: TGTGCCAGCAGCGTGGGGCCTAATCAGCCCCAGCATTTT.

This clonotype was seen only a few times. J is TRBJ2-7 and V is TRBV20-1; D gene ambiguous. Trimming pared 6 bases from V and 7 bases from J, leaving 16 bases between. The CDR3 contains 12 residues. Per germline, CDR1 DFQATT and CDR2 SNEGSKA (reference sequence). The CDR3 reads CSASNRGKEQYF. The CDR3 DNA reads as TGCAGTGCCTCCAACCGCGGTAAAGAGCAGTACTTC.

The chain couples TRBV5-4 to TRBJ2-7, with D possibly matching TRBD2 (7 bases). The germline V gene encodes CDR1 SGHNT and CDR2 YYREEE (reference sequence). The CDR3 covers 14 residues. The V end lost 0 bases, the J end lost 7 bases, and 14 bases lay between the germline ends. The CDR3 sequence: CASSLARGAGEQYF. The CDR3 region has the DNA TGTGCCAGCAGCTTGGCCCGGGGGGCGGGAGAGCAGTACTTC.

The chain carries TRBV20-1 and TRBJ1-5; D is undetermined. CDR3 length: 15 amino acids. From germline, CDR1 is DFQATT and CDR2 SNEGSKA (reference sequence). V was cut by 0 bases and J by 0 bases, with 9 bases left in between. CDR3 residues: CSARDRLNSNQPQHF. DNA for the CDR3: TGCAGTGCTAGAGATAGACTTAATAGCAATCAGCCCCAGCATTTT.

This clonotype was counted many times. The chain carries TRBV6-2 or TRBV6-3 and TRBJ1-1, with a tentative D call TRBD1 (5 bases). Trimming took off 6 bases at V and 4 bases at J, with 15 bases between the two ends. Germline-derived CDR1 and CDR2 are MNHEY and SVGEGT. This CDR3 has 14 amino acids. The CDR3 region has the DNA TGTGCCAGCAGCCCCAACCGGGACTCCACTGAAGCTTTCTTT. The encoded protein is CASSPNRDSTEAFF.

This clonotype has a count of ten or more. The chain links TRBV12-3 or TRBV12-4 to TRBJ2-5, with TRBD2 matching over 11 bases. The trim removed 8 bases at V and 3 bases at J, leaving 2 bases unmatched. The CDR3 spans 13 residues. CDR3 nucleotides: TGTGCCAGCCGTAGCGGGGGGGAAGAGACCCAGTACTTC. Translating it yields CASRSGGEETQYF.

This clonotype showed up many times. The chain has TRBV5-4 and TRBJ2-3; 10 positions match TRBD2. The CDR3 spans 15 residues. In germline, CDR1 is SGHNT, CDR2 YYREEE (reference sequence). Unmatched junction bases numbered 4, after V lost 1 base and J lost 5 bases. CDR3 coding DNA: TGTGCCAGCAGCTTGCGTACTAGCGGGGAAGATACGCAGTATTTT. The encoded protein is CASSLRTSGEDTQYF.

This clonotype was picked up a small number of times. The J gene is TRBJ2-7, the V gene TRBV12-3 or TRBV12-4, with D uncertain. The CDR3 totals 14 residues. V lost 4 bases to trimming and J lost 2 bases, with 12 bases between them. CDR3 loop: CASSSTANPYEQYF. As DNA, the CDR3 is TGTGCCAGCAGTTCCACGGCCAACCCCTACGAGCAGTACTTC.

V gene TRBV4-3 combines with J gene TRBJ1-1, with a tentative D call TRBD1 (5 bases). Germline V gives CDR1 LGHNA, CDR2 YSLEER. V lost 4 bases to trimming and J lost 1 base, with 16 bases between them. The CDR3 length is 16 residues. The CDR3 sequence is CASSPSGVRGNTEAFF. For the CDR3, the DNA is TGCGCCAGCAGCCCCTCGGGGGTTAGGGGGAACACTGAAGCTTTCTTT.

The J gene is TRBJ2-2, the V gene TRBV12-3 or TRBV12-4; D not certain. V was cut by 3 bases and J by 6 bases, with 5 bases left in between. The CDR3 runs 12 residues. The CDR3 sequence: CASSFSPGELFF. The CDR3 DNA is TGTGCCAGCAGTTTCAGCCCCGGGGAGCTGTTTTTT.

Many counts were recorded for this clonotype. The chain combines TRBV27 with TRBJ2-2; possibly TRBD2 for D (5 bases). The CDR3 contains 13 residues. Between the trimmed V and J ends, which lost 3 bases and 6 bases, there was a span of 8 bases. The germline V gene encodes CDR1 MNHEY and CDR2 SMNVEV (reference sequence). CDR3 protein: CASSFLGAGELFF. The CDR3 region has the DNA TGTGCCAGCAGTTTCCTCGGGGCCGGGGAGCTGTTTTTT.

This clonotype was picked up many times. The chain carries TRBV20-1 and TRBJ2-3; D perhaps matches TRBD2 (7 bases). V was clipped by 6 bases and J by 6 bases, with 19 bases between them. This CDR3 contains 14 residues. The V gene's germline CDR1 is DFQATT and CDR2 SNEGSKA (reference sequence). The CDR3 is CSAVWGGLRDTQYF. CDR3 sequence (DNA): TGCAGTGCCGTATGGGGGGGGCTGCGGGATACGCAGTATTTT.

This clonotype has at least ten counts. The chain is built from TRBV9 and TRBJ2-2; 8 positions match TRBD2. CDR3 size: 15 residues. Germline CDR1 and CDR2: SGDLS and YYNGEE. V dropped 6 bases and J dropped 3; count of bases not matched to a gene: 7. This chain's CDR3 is CASTGGPADTGELFF. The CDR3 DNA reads TGTGCCAGCACGGGGGGGCCCGCAGACACCGGGGAGCTGTTTTTT.

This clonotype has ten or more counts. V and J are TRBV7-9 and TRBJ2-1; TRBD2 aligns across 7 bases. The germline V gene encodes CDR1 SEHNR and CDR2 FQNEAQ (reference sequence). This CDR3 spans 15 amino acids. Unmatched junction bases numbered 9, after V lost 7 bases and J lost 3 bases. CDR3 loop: CASTKNQRGYNEQFF. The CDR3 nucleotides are TGTGCCAGCACCAAGAACCAGCGGGGCTACAATGAGCAGTTCTTC.

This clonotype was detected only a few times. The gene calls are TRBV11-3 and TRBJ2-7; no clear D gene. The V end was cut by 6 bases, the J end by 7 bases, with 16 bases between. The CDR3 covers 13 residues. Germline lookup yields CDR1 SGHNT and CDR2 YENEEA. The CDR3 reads CASSPSPTGEQYF. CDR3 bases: TGTGCCAGCAGTCCTTCCCCCACCGGGGAGCAGTACTTC.

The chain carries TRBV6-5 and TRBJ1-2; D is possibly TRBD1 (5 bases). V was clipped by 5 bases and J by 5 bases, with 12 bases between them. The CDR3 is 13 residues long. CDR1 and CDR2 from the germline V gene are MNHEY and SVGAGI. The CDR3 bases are TGTGCCAGCAGTGGGGGGGGTGGATATGGCTACACCTTC. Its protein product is CASSGGGGYGYTF.

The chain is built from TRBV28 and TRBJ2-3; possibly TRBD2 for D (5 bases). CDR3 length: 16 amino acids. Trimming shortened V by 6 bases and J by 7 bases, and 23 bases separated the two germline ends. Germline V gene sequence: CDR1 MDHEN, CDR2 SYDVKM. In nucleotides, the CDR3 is TGTGCCAGCAGCCGCCCCGTCCCAGGAGCGGCTCATACGCAGTATTTT. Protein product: CASSRPVPGAAHTQYF.

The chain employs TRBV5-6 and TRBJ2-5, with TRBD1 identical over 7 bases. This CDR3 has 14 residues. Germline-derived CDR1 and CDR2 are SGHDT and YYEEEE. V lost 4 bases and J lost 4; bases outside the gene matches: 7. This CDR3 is CASSPDRALETQYF. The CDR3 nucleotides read TGTGCCAGCAGCCCTGACAGGGCCTTAGAGACCCAGTACTTC.

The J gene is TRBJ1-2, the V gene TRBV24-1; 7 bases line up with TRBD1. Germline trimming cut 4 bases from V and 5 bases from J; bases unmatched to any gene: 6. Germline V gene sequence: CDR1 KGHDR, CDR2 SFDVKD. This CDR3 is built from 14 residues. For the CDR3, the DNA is TGTGCCACCAGTGACTCGGGACAGACTTATGGCTACACCTTC. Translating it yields CATSDSGQTYGYTF.

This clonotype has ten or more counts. The CDR3 DNA is TGTGCCGCCGAGGCGGAGAACACCGGGGAGCTGTTTTTT. Translation gives CAAEAENTGELFF. The chain carries TRBV5-5 and TRBJ2-2, with no clear D. Looked up from germline, CDR1 is SGHKS and CDR2 is YYEKEE (reference sequence). CDR3 length: 13 residues. V lost 10 bases, J lost 1 base, and 11 bases lay in between.

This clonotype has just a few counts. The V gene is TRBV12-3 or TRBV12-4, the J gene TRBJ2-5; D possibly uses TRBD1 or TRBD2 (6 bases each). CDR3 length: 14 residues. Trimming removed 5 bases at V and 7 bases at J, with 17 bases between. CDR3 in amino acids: CASSPWGASGTQYF. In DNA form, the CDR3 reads TGTGCCAGCAGTCCGTGGGGGGCGTCGGGGACCCAGTACTTC.

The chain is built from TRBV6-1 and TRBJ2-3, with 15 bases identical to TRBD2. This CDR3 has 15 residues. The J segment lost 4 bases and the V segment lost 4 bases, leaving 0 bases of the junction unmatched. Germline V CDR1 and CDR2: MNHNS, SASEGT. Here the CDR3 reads CASSGTSGGADTQYF. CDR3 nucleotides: TGTGCCAGCAGTGGGACTAGCGGGGGGGCAGATACGCAGTATTTT.

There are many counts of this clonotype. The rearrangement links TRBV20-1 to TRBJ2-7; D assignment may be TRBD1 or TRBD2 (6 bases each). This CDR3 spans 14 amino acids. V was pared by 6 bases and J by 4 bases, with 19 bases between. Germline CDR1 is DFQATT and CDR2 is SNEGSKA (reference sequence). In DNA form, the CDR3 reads TGCAGTGCGCCAGATTCGGGGGCCCCTTACGAGCAGTACGTC. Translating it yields CSAPDSGAPYEQYV.

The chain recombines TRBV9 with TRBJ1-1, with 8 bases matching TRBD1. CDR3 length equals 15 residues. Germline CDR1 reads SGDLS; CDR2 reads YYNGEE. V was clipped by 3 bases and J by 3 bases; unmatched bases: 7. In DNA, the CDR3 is TGTGCCAGCAGCGAAGCCGGGACAGGCGACACTGAAGCTTTCTTT. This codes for CASSEAGTGDTEAFF. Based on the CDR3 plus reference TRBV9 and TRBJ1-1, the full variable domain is DSGVTQTPKHLITATGQRVTLRCSPRSGDLSVYWYQQSLDQGLQFLIQYYNGEERAKGNILERFSAQQFPDLHSELNLSSLELGDSALYFCASSEAGTGDTEAFFGQGTRLTVV.

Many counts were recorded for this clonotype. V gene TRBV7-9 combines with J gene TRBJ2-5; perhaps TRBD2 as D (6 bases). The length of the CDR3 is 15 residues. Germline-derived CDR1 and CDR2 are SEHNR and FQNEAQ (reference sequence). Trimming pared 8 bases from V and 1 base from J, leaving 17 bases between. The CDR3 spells CASGEAWGTQETQYF. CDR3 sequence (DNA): TGTGCCAGCGGGGAGGCGTGGGGAACCCAAGAGACCCAGTACTTC.

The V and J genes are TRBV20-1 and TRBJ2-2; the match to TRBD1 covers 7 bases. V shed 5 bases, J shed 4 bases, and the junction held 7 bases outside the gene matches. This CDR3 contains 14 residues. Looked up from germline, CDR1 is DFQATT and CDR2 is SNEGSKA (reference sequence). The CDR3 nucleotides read TGCAGTGCTCCCACGGGACAGTCCACCGGGGAGCTGTTTTTT. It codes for CSAPTGQSTGELFF.

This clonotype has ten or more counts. This CDR3 reads CASSLTASSYEQYF. CDR3 DNA: TGTGCCAGCAGCTTGACGGCCAGCTCCTACGAGCAGTACTTC. The chain is built from TRBV7-9 and TRBJ2-7; D not certain. CDR1 and CDR2 from the germline V gene are SEHNR and FQNEAQ (reference sequence). The V and J ends lost 3 bases and 0 bases respectively, with 9 bases between them. The CDR3 totals 14 residues.

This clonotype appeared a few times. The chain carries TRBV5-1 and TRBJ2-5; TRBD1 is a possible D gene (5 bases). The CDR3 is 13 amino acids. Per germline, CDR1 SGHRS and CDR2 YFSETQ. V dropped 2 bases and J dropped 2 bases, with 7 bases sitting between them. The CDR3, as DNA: TGCGCCAGCAGCTTTAGACAGCAAGAGACCCAGTACTTC. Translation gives CASSFRQQETQYF.

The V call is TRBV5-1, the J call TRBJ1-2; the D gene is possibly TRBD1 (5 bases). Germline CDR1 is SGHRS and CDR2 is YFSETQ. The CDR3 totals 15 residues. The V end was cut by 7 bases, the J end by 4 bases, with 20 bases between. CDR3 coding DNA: TGCGCCAGCGGCCACCGGGACGGAGGAGGCTATGGCTACACCTTC. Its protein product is CASGHRDGGGYGYTF.

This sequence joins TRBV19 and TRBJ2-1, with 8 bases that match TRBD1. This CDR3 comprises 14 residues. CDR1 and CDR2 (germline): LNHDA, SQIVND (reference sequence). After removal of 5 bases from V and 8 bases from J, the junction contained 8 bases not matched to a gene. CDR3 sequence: CASSPPDRADEQFF. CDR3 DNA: TGTGCCAGTAGTCCCCCGGACAGGGCCGATGAGCAGTTCTTC.